The 29 T cell receptor beta chains listed next were all sequenced from one sample in a study of patients and donors after allogeneic stem cell transplantation. TCRdb passed the RT-PCR reads through MiXCR, listing each CDR3 protein once. The sample consists of more than 150,000 distinct CDR3 sequences, around two fifths of them appearing once. The sequencing sample was made of blood, either unsorted or a sorted T cell fraction (not recorded which). The receptors shown here come from a human donor who was either an allogeneic HSCT recipient or a stem cell or donor lymphocyte infusion donor (not recorded which). It is not recorded whose cells these are; they may come from a transplant donor.

V usage is TRBV5-1 and J usage is TRBJ1-5; 7 nucleotides align to TRBD1. The junction had 7 bases not matched to a gene; V was cut back by 4 bases and J by 3 bases. CDR3 length: 15 amino acids. CDR1 and CDR2 from the germline V gene are SGHRS and YFSETQ. The CDR3 sequence is CASSQGDSSNQPQHF. The CDR3 nucleotides read TGCGCCAGCAGCCAGGGGGACAGCTCCAATCAGCCCCAGCATTTT.

The chain employs TRBV12-3 or TRBV12-4 and TRBJ1-2, with unresolved D. CDR3 length equals 15 residues. With 5 bases removed from V and 3 bases from J, the gap between germline ends came to 16 bases. Written as DNA, the CDR3 is TGTGCCAGCAGTGGACGGACGTGGGTGGACTATGGCTACACCTTC. Translated: CASSGRTWVDYGYTF.

This clonotype was counted at least ten times. This chain links TRBV12-3 or TRBV12-4 with TRBJ1-4, with no clear D. The CDR3 covers 14 residues. V gave up 5 bases and J gave up 8 bases, with 15 bases separating them. The CDR3 DNA reads TGTGCCAGCAGTGTAACATCTCCGGGAGAAAAACTGTTTTTT. It specifies CASSVTSPGEKLFF.

The V call is TRBV5-1, the J call TRBJ2-1; 10 bases fit TRBD2. The CDR3 contains 15 residues. With V trimmed by 3 bases and J by 10 bases, 10 bases remained unmatched. Germline assignment: CDR1 SGHRS and CDR2 YFSETQ. The CDR3 loop reads CASSSQREGTGEQFF. The CDR3 coding sequence is TGCGCCAGCAGCTCACAGCGGGAGGGCACGGGGGAGCAGTTCTTC.

CDR3 sequence reads: CASRFAGGAGGYTF. CDR3 bases: TGTGCCAGCAGGTTTGCAGGGGGCGCAGGAGGCTACACCTTC. The chain joins TRBV7-2 to TRBJ1-2; 8 nucleotides align to TRBD1. The CDR3 runs 14 residues. V shed 6 bases and J 8 bases; nucleotides not matched to a gene: 11. Germline V gives CDR1 SGHTA, CDR2 FQGNSA.

This rearrangement joins TRBV5-6 to TRBJ2-7, with unresolved D. Trimming removed 0 bases at V and 3 bases at J, with 7 bases between. Germline CDR1 and CDR2: SGHDT and YYEEEE. The CDR3 length is 13 residues. The CDR3 here is CASSLEASYEQYF. The DNA for the CDR3 is TGTGCCAGCAGCTTGGAGGCCAGCTACGAGCAGTACTTC.

This clonotype was picked up a small number of times. The V call is TRBV7-2, the J call TRBJ1-1; D is unclear. V shed 5 bases and J shed 5 bases, with 9 bases lying between them. Germline V gene lookup returns CDR1 SGHTA and CDR2 FQGNSA. This CDR3 region has 12 residues. The DNA for the CDR3 is TGTGCCAGCAGCCCACCGGTGACTGAAGCTTTCTTT. As protein: CASSPPVTEAFF.

The chain couples TRBV12-3 or TRBV12-4 to TRBJ1-2, with 7 nucleotides matching TRBD1. Losses at the gene ends were 5 bases for V and 8 bases for J; bases not matched to a gene: 17. The CDR3 contains 16 residues. For the CDR3, the DNA is TGTGCCAGCAGTATTATCTTAGGGGGCGCGGAGGGAGGCTACACCTTC. Amino acids: CASSIILGGAEGGYTF.

J is TRBJ2-1 and V is TRBV29-1; 14 bases map to TRBD2. Germline CDR1 is SQVTM and CDR2 is ANQGSEA. The CDR3 sequence is 14 residues long. After removal of 8 bases from V and 8 bases from J, the junction contained 8 bases not matched to a gene. The chain's CDR3 is CSMGGTSGSHEQFF. CDR3 in DNA: TGCAGCATGGGAGGGACTAGCGGGAGCCATGAGCAGTTCTTC.

This clonotype was seen at least ten times. V is TRBV12-3 or TRBV12-4 and J is TRBJ1-6; perhaps TRBD1 as D (5 bases). The germline V and J ends were trimmed by 6 bases and 7 bases, with 16 bases remaining between them. This CDR3 is 15 amino acids long. CDR3 sequence (DNA): TGTGCCAGCAGACATAACGGACACTTAAATTCACCCCTCCACTTT. Its translation is CASRHNGHLNSPLHF.

The chain carries TRBV5-1 and TRBJ1-2, with 9 bases lining up with TRBD1. The CDR3 consists of 16 residues. After removal of 2 bases from V and 3 bases from J, the junction contained 8 bases not matched to a gene. Germline CDR1 and CDR2: SGHRS and YFSETQ. This CDR3 is CASSFGPGTGHYGYTF. The CDR3 nucleotides are TGCGCCAGCAGCTTTGGGCCGGGGACAGGGCACTATGGCTACACCTTC.

This chain uses TRBV14 with TRBJ2-7; 12 bases line up with TRBD2. Germline CDR1 reads SGHDN; CDR2 reads FVKESK. Trimming took 3 bases from V and 4 from J; bases not matched to a gene: 1. This CDR3 contains 14 residues. The CDR3 DNA reads TGTGCCAGCAGCCACGGGACTAGCGGGTACGAGCAGTACTTC. This gives the protein CASSHGTSGYEQYF. Variable domain in full (rest from reference TRBV14 and TRBJ2-7): EAGVTQFPSHSVIEKGQTVTLRCDPISGHDNLYWYRRVMGKEIKFLLHFVKESKQDESGMPNNRFLAERTGGTYSTLKVQPAELEDSGVYFCASSHGTSGYEQYFGPGTRLTVT.

This clonotype was seen only a few times. The chain employs TRBV21-1 and TRBJ2-4; the DNA was not used to check the table's D call, TRBD2. TRBV21-1 is a listed pseudogene. This CDR3 spans 16 amino acids. The CDR3 sequence is CASSKKTRIPKNIQYF. The CDR3 DNA sequence: TGTGCCAGCAGCAAAAAGACTAGGATCCCCAAAAACATTCAGTACTTC.

This clonotype was found a few times. The germline gene is not matched at one end of the junction; a read error may be the cause. The chain has TRBV7-9 and TRBJ2-7; D unclear. Germline loops: CDR1 SEHNR, CDR2 FQNEAQ (reference sequence). CDR3 length: 13 residues. The CDR3 region has the DNA TGCGCCAGCAGCTTGGATGGTAGCTACGAGCAGTACTTC. Translating gives CASSLDGSYEQYF.

The V call is TRBV7-3, the J call TRBJ2-1; 9 bases map to TRBD2. V trimming: 1 base; J trimming: 7 bases; junction bases outside the gene matches: 8. The CDR3 covers 16 residues. CDR1 and CDR2 from the germline V gene are SGHTA and FQGTGA. In DNA form, the CDR3 reads TGTGCCAGCAGCTTAAGTATCGCGGGAGGGTGGAATGAGCAGTTCTTC. It codes for CASSLSIAGGWNEQFF. Complete variable domain (other parts from reference TRBV7-3 and TRBJ2-1): GAGVSQTPSNKVTEKGKYVELRCDPISGHTALYWYRQSLGQGPEFLIYFQGTGAADDSGLPNDRFFAVRPEGSVSTLKIQRTERGDSAVYLCASSLSIAGGWNEQFFGPGTRLTVL.

This clonotype showed up just a few times. The V gene is TRBV7-9, the J gene TRBJ1-5; D gene ambiguous. Germline V gene lookup returns CDR1 SEHNR and CDR2 FQNEAQ (reference sequence). Trimming pared 2 bases from V and 11 bases from J, leaving 10 bases between. CDR3 length: 12 residues. The CDR3 DNA reads as TGTGCCAGCAGCTTAAATACCGAAGCCCAGCATTTT. Translating gives CASSLNTEAQHF.

This clonotype was seen a few times. The chain carries TRBV12-3 or TRBV12-4 and TRBJ1-4, with 9 bases fitting TRBD1. The V gene end was trimmed by 5 bases and the J gene end by 7 bases; junction bases not matched to a gene: 8. The CDR3 covers 15 residues. CDR3 region: CASSPYRGRGEKLFF. DNA for the CDR3: TGTGCCAGCAGTCCCTACAGGGGGCGCGGTGAAAAACTGTTTTTT.

V is TRBV13 and J is TRBJ2-7, with D unclear. V lost 2 bases to trimming and J lost 0 bases, with 8 bases between them. Germline V gene data show CDR1 as PRHDT and CDR2 as FYEKMQ (reference sequence). The CDR3 contains 14 residues. CDR3 nucleotide sequence: TGTGCCAGCAGCTTAATTGGCAGCTCCTACGAGCAGTACTTC. Translated, it gives CASSLIGSSYEQYF.

The chain links TRBV7-9 to TRBJ1-2, with D possibly matching TRBD1 (6 bases). With 3 bases removed from V and 1 base from J, the gap between germline ends came to 15 bases. Germline-derived CDR1 and CDR2 are SEHNR and FQNEAQ (reference sequence). The CDR3 extends over 16 amino acids. The CDR3 reads CASSFAVQGSNYGYTF. CDR3 bases: TGTGCCAGCAGCTTCGCTGTTCAGGGGAGTAACTATGGCTACACCTTC.

The J gene is TRBJ1-5, the V gene TRBV10-3; 7 nucleotides align to TRBD1. Germline-derived CDR1 and CDR2 are ENHRY and SYGVKD. V shed 2 bases, J shed 5 bases, and the junction held 12 bases outside the gene matches. This CDR3 is built from 17 residues. CDR3: CAISEPQTGARDQPQHF. For the CDR3, the DNA is TGTGCCATCAGTGAGCCCCAAACAGGGGCTCGGGATCAGCCCCAGCATTTT.

This clonotype has a handful of counts. This chain connects TRBV20-1 to TRBJ1-2; 8 bases agree with TRBD1. The CDR3 sequence is 16 residues long. In germline, CDR1 is DFQATT, CDR2 SNEGSKA (reference sequence). J lost 2 bases, V lost 0 bases, and 8 bases had no gene match. The CDR3 bases are TGCAGTGCTAGAGACACCCACAGGGGGAAAAACTATGGCTACACCTTC. Protein sequence: CSARDTHRGKNYGYTF.

The chain combines TRBV30 with TRBJ1-2; TRBD1 is a possible D gene (5 bases). Looked up from germline, CDR1 is GTSNPN and CDR2 is SVGIG (reference sequence). The CDR3 is made up of 13 amino acids. The V and J ends lost 5 bases and 4 bases respectively, with 14 bases between them. CDR3: CAWAAMGLYGYTF. The CDR3 DNA reads as TGTGCCTGGGCGGCCATGGGACTCTATGGCTACACCTTC. Drawing the rest from reference TRBV30 and TRBJ1-2, the complete variable domain is SQTIHQWPATLVQPVGSPLSLECTVEGTSNPNLYWYRQAAGRGLQLLFYSVGIGQISSEVPQNLSASRPQDRQFILSSKKLLLSDSGFYLCAWAAMGLYGYTFGSGTRLTVV.

This chain uses TRBV12-3 or TRBV12-4 with TRBJ2-7, with 11 bases that match TRBD2. The CDR3 runs to 16 residues. V lost 5 bases, J lost 4 bases, and 10 bases stayed unmatched. The CDR3 sequence is CASSPSTSGTTYEQYF. CDR3 coding DNA: TGTGCCAGCAGTCCTTCGACTAGCGGGACAACTTACGAGCAGTACTTC.

This CDR3 reads CASSLYLAGTYEQYF. The CDR3 nucleotides are TGTGCCAGCAGTTTATACCTAGCGGGAACCTACGAGCAGTACTTC. The gene calls are TRBV27 and TRBJ2-7; 9 bases align to TRBD2. The CDR3 has 15 amino acids. CDR1 is MNHEY, CDR2 SMNVEV, per germline (reference sequence). With 1 base clipped from V and 2 bases from J, the junction kept 3 bases outside the gene matches.

The rearrangement uses TRBV6-2 or TRBV6-3 and TRBJ2-2; D call uncertain. The CDR3 has 18 amino acids. V lost 8 bases, J lost 0 bases, and 22 bases lay in between. CDR1 is MNHEY and CDR2 is SVGEGT in the germline V gene. CDR3 coding DNA: TGTGCCAGCGGAAAGACTCCGACCCTTACACCGAACACCGGGGAGCTGTTTTTT. Translation: CASGKTPTLTPNTGELFF.

This clonotype was observed a few times. The DNA for the CDR3 is TGTGCCAGCAGTTACTATCGGGAGAACACTGAAGCTTTCTTT. Translation gives CASSYYRENTEAFF. The V gene is TRBV6-5, the J gene TRBJ1-1, with D uncertain. The CDR3 consists of 14 residues. Trimming took off 1 base at V and 1 base at J, with 7 bases between the two ends. Germline-derived CDR1 and CDR2 are MNHEY and SVGAGI.

This clonotype was observed a handful of times. The chain recombines TRBV28 with TRBJ1-5; 8 nucleotides match TRBD1. V gave up 3 bases and J gave up 15 bases; unmatched junction bases: 16. The CDR3 contains 15 residues. Germline lookup yields CDR1 MDHEN and CDR2 SYDVKM. CDR3 sequence (DNA): TGTGCCAGCAGTTTCCCCACGGGCAGGGGGCAAGTGGTGCATTTT. This translates into CASSFPTGRGQVVHF.

This clonotype showed up just a few times. The CDR3: CASSPRHSGASNTGELFF. For the CDR3, the DNA is TGTGCCAGCAGCCCCCGACACTCGGGGGCATCGAACACCGGGGAGCTGTTTTTT. The V gene is TRBV3-1, the J gene TRBJ2-2; D might be TRBD1 or TRBD2, each matching 6 bases. CDR3 length: 18 residues. Germline-derived CDR1 and CDR2 are LGHDT and YNNKEL (reference sequence). The V and J ends lost 4 bases and 0 bases respectively, with 18 bases between them.

The rearrangement uses TRBV24-1 and TRBJ2-3, with D hard to call. The CDR3 totals 12 residues. The V end was cut by 3 bases, the J end by 3 bases, with 3 bases between. Germline lookup yields CDR1 KGHDR and CDR2 SFDVKD. The CDR3 DNA sequence: TGTGCCACCAGTGATAAGACAGATACGCAGTATTTT. It translates to CATSDKTDTQYF.